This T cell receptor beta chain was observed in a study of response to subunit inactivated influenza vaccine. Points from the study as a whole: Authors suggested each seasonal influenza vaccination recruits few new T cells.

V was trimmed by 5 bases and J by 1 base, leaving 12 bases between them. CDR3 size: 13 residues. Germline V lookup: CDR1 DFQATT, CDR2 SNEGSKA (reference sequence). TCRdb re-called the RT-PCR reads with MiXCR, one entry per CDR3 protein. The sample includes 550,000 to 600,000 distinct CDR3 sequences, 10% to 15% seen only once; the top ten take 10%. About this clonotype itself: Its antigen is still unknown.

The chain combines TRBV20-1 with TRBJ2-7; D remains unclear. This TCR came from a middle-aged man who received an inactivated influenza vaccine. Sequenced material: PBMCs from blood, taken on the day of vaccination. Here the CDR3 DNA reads TGCAGTGCTGGCCCTCCCCCATCCTACGAGCAGTACTTC. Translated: CSAGPPPSYEQYF.